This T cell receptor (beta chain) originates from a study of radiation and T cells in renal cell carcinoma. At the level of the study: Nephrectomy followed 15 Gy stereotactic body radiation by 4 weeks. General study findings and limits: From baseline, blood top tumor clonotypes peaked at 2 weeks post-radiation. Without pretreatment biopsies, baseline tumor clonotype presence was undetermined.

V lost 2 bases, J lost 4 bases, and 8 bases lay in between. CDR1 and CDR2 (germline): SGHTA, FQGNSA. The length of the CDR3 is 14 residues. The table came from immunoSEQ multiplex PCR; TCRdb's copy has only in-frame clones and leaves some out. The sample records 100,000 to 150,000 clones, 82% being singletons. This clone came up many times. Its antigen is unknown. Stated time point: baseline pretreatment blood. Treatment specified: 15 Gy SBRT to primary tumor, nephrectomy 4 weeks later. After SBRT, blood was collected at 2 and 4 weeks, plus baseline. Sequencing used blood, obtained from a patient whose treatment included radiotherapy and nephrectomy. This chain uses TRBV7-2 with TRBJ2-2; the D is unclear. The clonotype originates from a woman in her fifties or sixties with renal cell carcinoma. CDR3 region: CASSLFYSTGELFF. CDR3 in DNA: TGTGCCAGCAGCTTATTCTACTCCACCGGGGAGCTGTTTTTT.